This paragraph reports one T cell receptor beta chain. Its matching antigen is unknown. Produced via immunoSEQ multiplex PCR; TCRdb's table is partial and in-frame only. The sample lists about 4,800 clones; approximately 95% were seen once. The data derive from a study of tumor-infiltrating lymphocytes in localized non-small cell lung cancer. Study-level results: Each assay used a separate piece of the same tissue.

Germline loops: CDR1 GTSNPN, CDR2 SVGIG (reference sequence). The germline V and J ends were trimmed by 0 bases and 4 bases, with 3 bases remaining between them. CDR3 length: 11 residues. The chain has TRBV30 and TRBJ1-1; the D is unclear. The source of this sequence is a human donor with non-small cell lung cancer. The source material was uninvolved lung tissue not adjacent to the tumor. Here the CDR3 reads CAWSVGTEAFF. The CDR3 nucleotides read TGTGCCTGGAGTGTTGGCACTGAAGCTTTCTTT.